This T cell receptor beta chain was observed in a study of Ad26.COV2.S vaccination and SARS-CoV-2 variants. The study, taken as a whole, reports: Comparability of non-spike TCR breadth was observed across vaccine and placebo recipients. Substantial breadth was reportedly displayed by spike-specific CD8+ and CD4+ T cell responses after vaccination.

The CDR3 length is 11 residues. The germline V and J ends were trimmed by 8 bases and 2 bases, with 5 bases remaining between them. Looked up from germline, CDR1 is MNHEY and CDR2 is SVGAGI. The treatment is: 15 to 20 received Ad26.COV2.S at low or high dose, single or two shots; roughly five received placebo; per-sample allocation not given. On day 63 after the first injection, vaccine and placebo recipients gave samples. As to this clone: Its antigen remains unidentified.

Method: immunoSEQ multiplex PCR; TCRdb's copy keeps in-frame clones and lacks some. The sample contains some 520,000 clones, around 85% of which appear only once. The receptor's source is a person aged 18-65 years who received the Ad26.COV2.S COVID-19 vaccine or a placebo. The sample in question was peripheral blood, obtained in a trial of Ad26.COV2.S vaccine versus placebo. V and J are TRBV6-5 and TRBJ2-3; no reliable D call. CDR3 nucleotide sequence: TGTGCCAGCTCTCACACAGATACGCAGTATTTT. This translates into CASSHTDTQYF.